This T cell receptor (beta chain) originates from a study of PD-L1 blockade in urothelial cancer. Trimming shortened V by 5 bases and J by 6 bases, and 14 bases separated the two germline ends. Germline CDR1 is KGHSH and CDR2 is LQKENI. CDR3 length: 14 residues. Libraries were prepared by immunoSEQ multiplex PCR; TCRdb keeps only in-frame clonotypes and omits some of them. This sample has roughly 20,000 clones, with around 89% found just once. The rearrangement uses TRBV18 and TRBJ1-5, with D maybe TRBD1 (5 bases). This clonotype originated in a woman between 55 and 75 years old with urothelial cancer. Sequenced here: PBMCs, sampled around atezolizumab (anti-PD-L1) treatment. Written as DNA, the CDR3 is TGTGCCAGCTCAGCTACGGCGGGGGTTCAGCCCCAGCATTTT. Translation gives CASSATAGVQPQHF.